Below are 3 T cell receptor beta chains sequenced from a single sample in a study of cytomegalovirus exposure and HLA in healthy donors. 60 Vbeta and 13 Jbeta primers were used in PCR. TCRdb's table, derived via immunoSEQ multiplex PCR, lists solely in-frame clones and lacks some. The repertoire holds about 130,000 clones, with approximately 80% as singletons. The sample was PBMCs. The source is a girl aged 2 to 9 in good health and CMV-seronegative.

A remark on this clone: This sample also contains other DNA sequences that code for the same CDR3. This chain joins TRBV7-8 and TRBJ1-5; D might be TRBD1 (5 bases). The germline CDR1 and CDR2 sequences are SGHVS and FQNEAQ. V lost 3 bases and J lost 5, with 14 bases in between. This CDR3 has 15 residues. The CDR3: CASSLGGARDQPQHF. The CDR3 DNA follows: TGTGCCAGCAGCTTGGGGGGAGCCCGAGATCAGCCCCAGCATTTT.

This chain links TRBV5-1 with TRBJ1-2, with TRBD1 identical over 7 bases. Germline CDR1 is SGHRS and CDR2 is YFSETQ. CDR3 size: 16 residues. With V trimmed by 0 bases and J by 0 bases, 5 bases remained unmatched. The CDR3 spells CASSLVTGASNYGYTF. CDR3 in DNA: TGCGCCAGCAGCTTGGTTACAGGGGCATCTAACTATGGCTACACCTTC.

The V call is TRBV27, the J call TRBJ2-7, with TRBD2 matching 7 bases. Germline assignment: CDR1 MNHEY and CDR2 SMNVEV (reference sequence). V gave up 3 bases and J gave up 3 bases; unmatched junction bases: 2. The CDR3 extends over 13 amino acids. CDR3 in amino acids: CASSFQRGYEQYF. The CDR3 region has the DNA TGTGCCAGCAGTTTCCAGCGGGGCTACGAGCAGTACTTC.